Here is one T cell receptor (beta chain) with its context. The antigen it binds to is not known. Base quality data are lacking; no much larger clone is found one base away. What this sample's time point label stands for: newly diagnosed GD, antithyroid drugs for less than 3 months. For both TCR sequencing and RNA sequencing, RNA was extracted from PBMCs using TRIzol. The diagnosis of Graves' disease was made according to American Thyroid Association guidelines. Recruitment of patients was carried out at an endocrinology department in Xi'an, China. From each patient, around 9 milliliters of peripheral blood was collected into an EDTA anticoagulant tube. Ficoll Paque Plus density gradient separation was used to isolate PBMCs, and no further T cell sorting was done. An Agilent 2100 Bioanalyzer and agarose gel were used to assess RNA quality, and a NanoDrop 2000 was used to measure RNA concentration. Libraries came from multiplex PCR. TCRdb records Illumina HiSeq 4000 as the sequencer. iRepertoire HTBI primers and Arm-PCR amplification of CDR3 regions were used to construct TCR beta libraries. PCR products were gel purified before sequencing. The study's processing was this. Across samples, about 63 TRBV and around 15 TRBJ segments were identified and used for gene usage analysis of CDR3 amino acid clonotypes. COPE and FqMerger were used to merge filtered high-quality paired reads into contigs. BLAST was used to align contigs to IMGT TRBV, TRBD and TRBJ reference genes, and CDR3 was defined according to IMGT. Any clonotype with a frequency above 0.1% was counted as a highly expanded clone. Shannon entropy was used to measure repertoire diversity, and the Gini coefficient was used to measure V-J evenness. A clonotype found in more than one individual was treated as public. The public reads were quality trimmed at Q25 with fastp and then assembled into clones with MiXCR by TCRdb, keeping productive beta chains. Rows with a matching CDR3 protein are joined into one entry that keeps the most common DNA and genes. The V and J calls come from TCRdb's annotation, not from the publication. The sample table shows about 620,000 distinct CDR3 sequences, and roughly 15% are seen once. The ten largest clones take up 15% to 20% of the sample.

This sample is drawn from a study of regulatory T cells in long-lasting Graves disease (dated by TCRdb to 2020 to 2022). Regarding the research as a whole: Antithyroid drugs had been taken for less than 3 months by newly diagnosed Graves' disease patients. Peripheral blood TCR sequencing and RNA sequencing compared persistent Graves' disease patients with newly diagnosed Graves' disease patients. The study was registered as a clinical trial and conducted in China. A total of roughly 35 samples underwent TCR sequencing: some 13 from persistent and 20 from newly diagnosed Graves' disease patients. Overall results and qualifications from the work: The small sample size was acknowledged by the authors as a limitation that may reduce accuracy. Persistent Graves' disease patients showed lower TCR Shannon entropy and fewer highly expanded clones than newly diagnosed patients, suggesting clonal expansion. Persistent patients shared more public clonotypes among themselves (more than 2,500) than newly diagnosed patients did (about 1,000). Preferential use of TRBV28, TRBJ1-2 and TRBJ2-5 was observed in persistent disease, whereas TRBV20-1 and TRBJ2-1 were favored in newly diagnosed disease. Sequencing and analysis were limited to the TCR beta chain. Only peripheral blood was studied, because thyroid tissue, the primary lesion, was inaccessible.

From the cysteine up to the phenylalanine, the CDR3 has a length of 20 residues. Kept here is only the CDR3 DNA, which spans 60 bases and is read in frame from base 1. The V end gives up 1 base and the J end 4 bases, leaving 17 bases in the junction not matched to a gene. The germline V gene (reference sequence) provides CDR1 LGHDT and CDR2 YNNKEL. This sample was also put to use in a study of T cells in Graves' hyperthyroidism and ophthalmopathy. From that second study: Stable Graves' hyperthyroidism was defined as the absence of progression to ophthalmopathy over 18 months of follow-up. Hyperthyroidism patients were newly diagnosed, with disease duration under 2 months, and aged 18 to 65 years. Patients with uncontrolled infections, other autoimmune diseases, pregnancy or lactation were excluded. Clinical symptoms, serum thyroxine and TRAb, thyroid ultrasound, and orbital computed tomography formed the basis for the diagnoses. The first round of RT-PCR for the TCR CDR3 was performed with the HTBI primer set and the Qiagen OneStep RT-PCR kit. Most expanded thyroid clonotypes (frequency above 0.001) were also found in blood, which suggests that blood repertoires may mirror thyroid immune responses. Ophthalmopathy was separated from stable hyperthyroidism by a 13 V-J signature model, with 85% to 90% sensitivity and about 81% specificity obtained in cross-validation and 80%/75% obtained in testing. In validation, the model predicted progression to ophthalmopathy a median of 6.5 months before onset, with about 64% sensitivity and almost 75% specificity. To identify TCR V-J signatures that set the groups apart, the researchers used a discovery cohort of 100 patients, made up of under 45 with Graves' ophthalmopathy and some 60 with stable Graves' hyperthyroidism. Prospective prediction of ophthalmopathy was tested in an independent validation cohort consisting of under 20 hyperthyroidism patients and some 16 patients who later progressed to ophthalmopathy. The 100 or so discovery patients were randomly split 7:3 into training and test sets. In several Graves' hyperthyroidism patients, the study also compared T-cell repertoires from thyroid tissue with T-cell repertoires from blood. Once sampling was done, hyperthyroidism patients were given methimazole at a starting dose of 30 mg daily, whereas ophthalmopathy patients were given high-dose intravenous methylprednisolone. Libraries were constructed in a second round of multiplex PCR, after which size selection and purification were performed. Sequencing of the libraries was done on an Illumina HiSeq2000 using paired-end 100 bp reads. SOAPnuke was used to process the raw data, removing reads that contained adapters or uncalled bases, had a mean Phred below 15, or lacked an exact match to the constant primer or identifier. High-quality paired reads were merged with COPE v1.2.5, and unique nucleotide sequences were defined as clonotypes. Clonotypes were aligned to IMGT TRBV, TRBD and TRBJ reference segments using MiTCR v1.1. The analysis included only V-J combinations with a frequency above 0.0001, which together covered 98% to 99.2% of the repertoires. The TCS score was defined as F50 (clonal expansion) divided by E x V (chaos), with BLOSUM62-based TCRdist calculated between CDR3 peptides within each V-J. Welch's t-statistics and random forest reduced 500 to 650 V-J features to around 14, which were used in a naive Bayes classifier (R e1071). No statistical method was used to fix the sample size in advance, and group allocation was not hidden from the investigators. TCR Vbeta CDR3 sequencing of fewer than 150 peripheral blood samples (roughly 41 ophthalmopathy, approximately 80 hyperthyroidism and roughly 17 progressor patients) is reported in the paper.

Material: peripheral blood mononuclear cells (PBMCs), obtained at new diagnosis, from a patient treated with antithyroid drugs. The chain uses TRBV3-1 and TRBJ2-1; 9 central bases correspond to TRBD2. This receptor was identified in a woman aged 25 to 39 with Graves disease. Donor details come from another sample of the same person, matched by shared clones. In nucleotide form, the sequence is TGTGCCAGCAGCCAAGGAGTTGTAGGAGCGGGAGGCCCCCTGTACAATGAGCAGTTCTTC. Its translation is CASSQGVVGAGGPLYNEQFF.